This T cell receptor beta chain was obtained from a study of graft-versus-host responses after intestinal transplantation. Study overall: Anti-thymocyte globulin served as induction for all recipients, who then took tacrolimus and steroids for 3 to 4 years.

The authors processed graft tissue to release intraepithelial and lamina propria lymphocytes. V lost 5 bases and J lost 0, with 6 bases in between. The germline gives CDR1 SGHRS, CDR2 YFSETQ. This CDR3 contains 12 residues. Some clones are missing from TCRdb's copy, which holds only in-frame ones; the method was immunoSEQ multiplex PCR. This sample has 29,000 or so clones, with about four fifths found just once. The source was ileum tissue, collected 98 days after intestinal transplantation. J is TRBJ2-7 and V is TRBV5-1; D is unclear. This TCR was recovered from a human patient who received an intestinal transplant, so some T cells may come from the graft donor. The CDR3 nucleotides read TGCGCCAGCAGAGCGAGCTCCTACGAGCAGTACTTC. Translated: CASRASSYEQYF.